A selection of T cell receptor beta chains follows, all from one sample in a study of cytomegalovirus exposure and HLA in healthy donors. TCRdb keeps only in-frame clones here, not all; method: immunoSEQ multiplex PCR. This table has about 190,000 clones, roughly four fifths appearing once. Material for sequencing was PBMCs. Receptors originate from a woman in her twenties or thirties in good health and CMV-seropositive. Each CDR3 is given with its conserved first and last residue. D genes are given only for firm matches. Part of the rows lack a size; the others show once, few, many or a class for expanded clones.

CDR3aa: CASSETSGRVNTQYF
CDR3nt: TGTGCCAGCAGTGAAACTAGCGGGAGAGTAAATACGCAGTATTTT
abundance: .
j_gene: TRBJ2-3
v_gene: TRBV2
d_gene: TRBD2

CDR3aa: CASSLDSRVNTEAFF
CDR3nt: TGTGCCAGCAGCTTGGATTCTCGTGTGAACACTGAAGCTTTCTTT
abundance: few
j_gene: TRBJ1-1
v_gene: TRBV5-4
d_gene: .

CDR3aa: CASSATSGTVGELFF
CDR3nt: TGTGCCAGCAGTGCGACTAGCGGGACGGTCGGGGAGCTGTTTTTT
abundance: .
j_gene: TRBJ2-2
v_gene: TRBV6-1
d_gene: TRBD2

CDR3aa: CASSPRPAGSTDTQYF
CDR3nt: TGTGCCAGCAGTCCGCGTCCAGCGGGAAGCACAGATACGCAGTATTTT
abundance: .
j_gene: TRBJ2-3
v_gene: TRBV27
d_gene: TRBD2

CDR3aa: CASSVTSGSYNEQFF
CDR3nt: TGTGCCAGCAGTGTTACTAGCGGGAGCTACAATGAGCAGTTCTTC
abundance: .
j_gene: TRBJ2-1
v_gene: TRBV2
d_gene: TRBD2

CDR3aa: CASSLLDRGDTEAFF
CDR3nt: TGTGCCAGCAGCTTGCTAGACAGGGGGGATACTGAAGCTTTCTTT
abundance: few
j_gene: TRBJ1-1
v_gene: TRBV9
d_gene: TRBD1

CDR3aa: CASSLDGSTVIGGEQFF
CDR3nt: TGTGCCAGCAGCTTAGACGGGTCTACGGTGATAGGCGGTGAGCAGTTCTTC
abundance: .
j_gene: TRBJ2-1
v_gene: TRBV7-6
d_gene: .

CDR3aa: CATLRRVGEQYF
CDR3nt: TGTGCCACTCTACGGAGGGTCGGCGAGCAGTACTTC
abundance: once
j_gene: TRBJ2-7
v_gene: TRBV2
d_gene: .

CDR3aa: CASSLLQGGSVLNEQFF
CDR3nt: TGTGCCAGCAGTTTACTACAGGGCGGGAGCGTTTTGAATGAGCAGTTCTTC
abundance: once
j_gene: TRBJ2-1
v_gene: TRBV27
d_gene: .

CDR3aa: CASSESKGLASSGGEQFF
CDR3nt: TGCGCCAGCAGTGAGTCGAAGGGACTAGCTTCGTCGGGTGGTGAGCAGTTCTTC
abundance: .
j_gene: TRBJ2-1
v_gene: TRBV10-1
d_gene: TRBD2

CDR3aa: CASSPRQRASGNTIYF
CDR3nt: TGTGCCAGCAGCCCCCGACAGAGAGCCTCTGGAAACACCATATATTTT
abundance: .
j_gene: TRBJ1-3
v_gene: TRBV7-2
d_gene: .

CDR3aa: CASSFTGIDTEAFF
CDR3nt: TGTGCCAGCAGCTTTACAGGGATTGACACTGAAGCTTTCTTT
abundance: .
j_gene: TRBJ1-1
v_gene: TRBV5-6
d_gene: .

CDR3aa: CASSRTSGKTDTQYF
CDR3nt: TGTGCCAGCTCCCGGACTAGCGGAAAGACAGATACGCAGTATTTT
abundance: once
j_gene: TRBJ2-3
v_gene: TRBV18
d_gene: TRBD2

CDR3aa: CAIRASDSSNEKLFF
CDR3nt: TGTGCCATCAGAGCCTCTGACAGCTCTAATGAAAAACTGTTTTTT
abundance: .
j_gene: TRBJ1-4
v_gene: TRBV10-3
d_gene: .

CDR3aa: CASNSGHEQYF
CDR3nt: TGTGCCAGCAACAGTGGCCACGAGCAGTACTTC
abundance: few
j_gene: TRBJ2-7
v_gene: TRBV28
d_gene: .

CDR3aa: CASSWDRGRLRQGETQYF
CDR3nt: TGTGCCAGCAGTTGGGACAGGGGGCGCTTGAGGCAAGGAGAGACCCAGTACTTC
abundance: .
j_gene: TRBJ2-5
v_gene: TRBV5-6
d_gene: TRBD1

CDR3aa: CASSPSGGRMTDTQYF
CDR3nt: TGTGCCAGCAGTCCCTCAGGTGGGAGGATGACAGATACGCAGTATTTT
abundance: .
j_gene: TRBJ2-3
v_gene: TRBV6-6
d_gene: .

CDR3aa: CASSELGGWETQYF
CDR3nt: TGTGCCAGCAGTGAATTAGGGGGTTGGGAGACCCAGTACTTC
abundance: few
j_gene: TRBJ2-5
v_gene: TRBV6-1
d_gene: .

CDR3aa: CASSPYYRGTEAFF
CDR3nt: TGTGCCAGCAGTCCTTACTACAGGGGAACTGAAGCTTTCTTT
abundance: .
j_gene: TRBJ1-1
v_gene: TRBV28
d_gene: TRBD1

CDR3aa: CASSLIRLAGEEDEQFF
CDR3nt: TGTGCCAGCAGCTTGATCCGACTAGCGGGAGAGGAGGATGAGCAGTTCTTC
abundance: .
j_gene: TRBJ2-1
v_gene: TRBV5-4
d_gene: TRBD2